This TCR beta chain was profiled in a study of radiotherapy plus CTLA-4 blockade in lung cancer (dated by TCRdb to the late 2010s). About the study as a whole: Among the enrolled patients, roughly 17% had an objective response, and 25% to 35% reached disease control. Study-wide conclusions, independent of this receptor: TCR clones derived from tumors expanded in peripheral blood after treatment with radiotherapy and ipilimumab. Increased serum interferon-beta after radiation, together with early dynamic changes in blood T cell clones, were reported to be the strongest predictors of response.

Concerning this clone: Its antigen has not been determined. No base quality information exists; no much larger clone differs at one position.

Library creation used the immunoSEQ multiplex PCR assay. The immuneACCESS repertoire file appears here via TCRdb, limited to in-frame rearrangements. These files lack a portion of the clones; in checked studies, under half of the deficit traces to unresolved V genes, and the cause of the others is not known. For this sample the table gives approximately 95,000 clones, of which around 86% were detected only once. The top ten constitute around 3.7% of the sample. The study evaluated CTLA-4 blockade (ipilimumab) given together with focal radiation therapy in patients who had chemo-refractory metastatic non-small-cell lung cancer. Inclusive of the bounding cysteine and phenylalanine, the CDR3 is 15 residues long. Only CDR3 DNA is held: 45 bases, read in frame from base 1. Taken from the germline V gene, the CDR1 and CDR2 loops are MNHNS and SASEGT. V is cut by 3 bases and J by 4 bases, and the space between the germline ends is 15 bases.

Sequenced here: peripheral blood, sampled from a patient treated with radiotherapy plus ipilimumab. This receptor was identified in a human donor with non-small cell lung cancer who had a partial response to radiotherapy plus ipilimumab. Recombination connected TRBV6-1 to TRBJ2-5, and the D gene may be TRBD1, 6 bases matching. The CDR3 region reads CASSDDRQGGETQYF. The DNA is as follows: TGTGCCAGCAGTGACGACAGGCAAGGTGGAGAGACCCAGTACTTC.